Below, one T cell receptor (beta chain) is given with its context. The antigen is undetermined. Trimming cost V 3 bases and J 6 bases; bases outside gene matches: 16. The CDR3 spans 19 residues. Germline V gene data show CDR1 as SGHRS and CDR2 as YFSETQ. The sample belongs to a study of neurological immune-mediated disorders. The cDNA was synthesized by 5'RACE incorporating 10-nucleotide random UMIs. TCRdb fed the 5' RACE reads into MiXCR, producing one record per CDR3 protein. The sample yields around 10,000 distinct CDR3 sequences, roughly 21% seen once. Whole-study findings and limits: The absence of any CDR3 amino acid sequence shared by expanded clones across subjects suggests that repertoires were private in all groups.

The chain has TRBV5-1 and TRBJ2-3; 13 nucleotides agree with TRBD2. This clonotype was obtained from a woman in her sixties with HTLV-1-associated myelopathy (HAM/TSP). Sequenced sample: CD8+ T cells from blood. CDR3: CASSSRTSGGLRPPDTQYF. The CDR3, as DNA: TGCGCCAGCAGCTCCAGGACTAGCGGGGGCCTACGACCGCCTGATACGCAGTATTTT.